The present TCR beta chain was sequenced within a study of blood T cell repertoires in COVID-19. Overall study: Acute-phase and convalescent COVID-19 samples originated in the United States, Italy and Spain. The analysed material was cDNA or gDNA that came from T cells, B-cell-depleted T cells, or PBMCs.

As processed by the authors: Estimates of nucleated cell counts were drawn from the amplification of reference gene primers. Assay: immunoSEQ multiplex PCR; the TCRdb copy retains only in-frame clones and omits some. That table supplies the V and J calls and clone size; D and trimming were determined from the DNA. The data hold approximately 120,000 clones, with around 83% observed a single time. Germline V gene sequence: CDR1 LGHDT, CDR2 YNNKEL (reference sequence). This CDR3 region has 12 residues. V was clipped by 2 bases and J by 6 bases, with 8 bases between them. The receptor was isolated from a man between 60 and 75 years old with acute or convalescent COVID-19. The sample comprised peripheral blood. This chain uses TRBV3-1 (or the pseudogene TRBV3-2) with TRBJ2-7; D is uncertain. CDR3 bases: TGTGCCAGCAGCCAACTTTCGCGCGAGCAGTACTTC. Its translation: CASSQLSREQYF.